This T cell receptor (beta chain) is drawn from a study of breast tumors, draining lymph nodes, adjacent tissues. This clonotype showed up many times. Its antigen is unknown. Study conclusions and caveats: Tumor and nontumor repertoires were significantly more similar in luminal-like than in basal-like breast cancer. Data only fit, rather than demonstrated, lymph node origin of most tumor T cells. Tumor TCR diversity was below lymph nodes but above nontumor tissue.

Each CDR3 protein is one row after TCRdb ran MiXCR on the multiplex PCR reads. Of more than 20,000 distinct CDR3 sequences in the sample, 50% were seen once. The CDR3 runs to 15 residues. Per germline, CDR1 MNHNY and CDR2 SVGAGI (reference sequence). V lost 5 bases and J 0 bases, leaving 14 bases between the germline ends. V is TRBV6-6 and J is TRBJ2-7; the D is unclear. The receptor was isolated from a female donor with breast cancer. Some clones in this sample may be carry-over from other donors' samples. Material: breast tumor tissue. CDR3 sequence reads: CASSHGYSLSYEQYF. CDR3 nucleotide sequence: TGTGCCAGCAGTCACGGGTACAGCCTCTCCTACGAGCAGTACTTC.